Below are 20 T cell receptor beta chains sequenced from a single sample in a study of glioma-infiltrating T cells. The iRepertoire nested amplicon-rescue multiplex PCR amplified TCR alpha and beta CDR3s from RNA. TCRdb reanalysed the multiplex PCR reads using MiXCR and keeps one entry per CDR3 protein. Among a few hundred thousand distinct CDR3 sequences listed, less than 50% were seen once. The specimen sequenced was glioma tissue, nonneoplastic brain tissue, or PBMCs (not recorded which). Every receptor here comes from a human donor with low-grade glioma or glioblastoma, undergoing nonglioma brain surgery, or in good health (not recorded which).

The rearrangement links TRBV7-3 to TRBJ2-1, with D unclear. From germline, CDR1 is SGHTA and CDR2 FQGTGA. This CDR3 is built from 14 residues. The V gene lost 5 bases and the J gene lost 6 bases, with 14 bases spanning the gap. CDR3 in amino acids: CASSEMGGLNEQFF. CDR3 DNA: TGTGCCAGCAGCGAAATGGGCGGTCTCAATGAGCAGTTCTTC.

This clonotype appeared many times. V gene TRBV28 combines with J gene TRBJ1-5; D is ambiguous. Trimming pared 5 bases from V and 2 bases from J, leaving 16 bases between. Per the germline V gene, CDR1 is MDHEN and CDR2 is SYDVKM. This CDR3 contains 16 residues. The CDR3 sequence is CASSPDTFRGNQPQHF. The CDR3 DNA reads as TGTGCCAGCAGTCCCGACACTTTCCGAGGCAATCAGCCCCAGCATTTT. Supplemented by reference TRBV28 and TRBJ1-5, the full variable domain reads DVKVTQSSRYLVKRTGEKVFLECVQDMDHENMFWYRQDPGLGLRLIYFSYDVKMKEKGDIPEGYSVSREKKERFSLILESASTNQTSMYLCASSPDTFRGNQPQHFGDGTRLSIL.

There are many counts of this clonotype. The rearrangement links TRBV6-6 to TRBJ1-1; D is unclear. V lost 2 bases, J lost 5 bases, and 9 bases lay in between. The CDR3 contains 13 residues. Germline V gene data show CDR1 as MNHNY and CDR2 as SVGAGI (reference sequence). CDR3 residues: CASSYGEATEAFF. The CDR3 nucleotides read TGTGCCAGCAGTTACGGGGAGGCAACTGAAGCTTTCTTT.

This clonotype was seen only a few times. The CDR3 nucleotides are TGTGCCAGCAGCCTGGACCCAAACTATGGCTACACCTTC. Translating gives CASSLDPNYGYTF. The chain is built from TRBV5-4 and TRBJ1-2; D remains ambiguous. The CDR3 extends over 13 amino acids. The germline CDR1 and CDR2 sequences are SGHNT and YYREEE (reference sequence). Trimming left V 4 bases short and J 2 bases short, with 9 bases between.

In this sample, this clonotype turned up a few times. This chain links TRBV6-6 with TRBJ2-7; TRBD2 matches at 7 bases. With V trimmed by 1 base and J by 7 bases, 4 bases remained unmatched. CDR1 is MNHNY, CDR2 SVGAGI, per germline (reference sequence). The CDR3 contains 13 residues. In DNA, the CDR3 is TGTGCCAGCAGTTACTTGGGAGGGAGAGAGCAGTACTTC. It codes for CASSYLGGREQYF.

As to this clonotype: Mismatch with germline at one junction end may stem from a read error. The CDR3 region is CASSQEVGSGTDTQYF. DNA for the CDR3: TGCGCCAGCAGCCAAGAGGTAGGCAGCGGCACAGATACGCAGTATTTT. V and J are TRBV4-2 and TRBJ2-3; D remains ambiguous. This CDR3 region has 16 residues. The V gene's germline CDR1 is LGHNA and CDR2 YNFKEQ.

V and J are TRBV11-1 and TRBJ2-3; 12 bases align to TRBD2. V lost 5 bases to trimming and J lost 4 bases; unmatched junction nucleotides: 7. The CDR3 covers 16 residues. Germline loops: CDR1 SGHAT, CDR2 FQDESV (reference sequence). CDR3 region: CASSNPGLAGSDTQYF. As DNA, the CDR3 is TGTGCCAGCAGCAACCCGGGACTAGCGGGTTCAGATACGCAGTATTTT.

Remarks on this clonotype: At one boundary the junction diverges from the germline segment, which might be a read error. The rearrangement links TRBV11-2 to TRBJ1-1; D possibly corresponds to TRBD1 (5 bases). CDR1 SGHAT and CDR2 FQNNGV come from the germline V gene. The CDR3 runs to 16 residues. This CDR3 reads CASRLVAGGDWTEAFF. CDR3 DNA sequence: TGTGCCAGCAGATTAGTCGCGGGGGGAGACTGGACTGAAGCTTTCTTT.

V gene TRBV7-3 combines with J gene TRBJ2-7; D gene ambiguous. With 11 bases removed from V and 4 bases from J, the gap between germline ends came to 6 bases. Per germline, CDR1 SGHTA and CDR2 FQGTGA. CDR3 length: 9 amino acids. CDR3 sequence: CALRYEQYF. In DNA, the CDR3 is TGTGCCCTCCGGTACGAGCAGTACTTC.

The rearrangement joins TRBV20-1 to TRBJ1-1; TRBD1 might be the D (5 bases). The CDR3 is 13 amino acids. Per germline, CDR1 DFQATT and CDR2 SNEGSKA (reference sequence). V was cut by 3 bases and J by 11 bases, with 19 bases left in between. CDR3 in amino acids: CSASIRQLGSAFF. Written as DNA, the CDR3 is TGCAGTGCTAGTATCAGACAGCTAGGATCTGCTTTCTTT.

This clonotype was seen at least ten times. This sequence joins TRBV25-1 and TRBJ2-1; 9 nucleotides match TRBD2. Germline V gene sequence: CDR1 MGHDK, CDR2 SYGVNS. This CDR3 spans 14 amino acids. J was trimmed by 4 bases and V by 9 bases; bases with no gene match: 7. The CDR3 reads CASRPSGDYNEQFF. The DNA of the CDR3 is TGTGCCAGTAGGCCTAGCGGGGATTACAATGAGCAGTTCTTC.

This clonotype was seen a few times. This chain links TRBV6-2 or TRBV6-3 with TRBJ2-2; D is unresolved. The V gene lost 2 bases and the J gene lost 5 bases, with 3 bases spanning the gap. This CDR3 contains 12 residues. Germline CDR1 reads MNHEY; CDR2 reads SVGEGT. The CDR3 loop reads CASSYGTGELFF. The CDR3 DNA follows: TGTGCCAGCAGTTACGGGACCGGGGAGCTGTTTTTT.

This chain connects TRBV12-3 or TRBV12-4 to TRBJ2-7; D perhaps matches TRBD2 (6 bases). Between the trimmed V and J ends, which lost 4 bases and 4 bases, there was a span of 11 bases. The CDR3 consists of 13 residues. This CDR3 is CASSSGTPYEQYF. In nucleotides, the CDR3 is TGTGCCAGCAGTTCCGGGACTCCGTACGAGCAGTACTTC.

At least ten counts were recorded for this clonotype. The rearrangement joins TRBV7-2 to TRBJ2-3, with D perhaps TRBD1 (5 bases). CDR1 and CDR2 from the germline V gene are SGHTA and FQGNSA. V was shortened by 5 bases and J by 2 bases, with 14 bases between the two germline ends. CDR3 length: 15 amino acids. The CDR3: CASSPTRGTTDTQYF. In DNA, the CDR3 is TGTGCCAGCAGCCCCACAAGGGGAACCACAGATACGCAGTATTTT.

Concerning this clonotype itself: This may stem from a read error, because a much larger clone lies one nucleotide away. The J gene is TRBJ1-5, the V gene TRBV7-2; D is undetermined. This CDR3 contains 14 residues. CDR1 SGHTA and CDR2 FQGNSA come from the germline V gene. The CDR3 coding sequence is TGTGCCAGCAACTTAGTGGGGAAGGGTCAGCCCCAGCATTTT. As protein: CASNLVGKGQPQHF.

The chain couples TRBV25-1 to TRBJ2-2, with 11 bases identical to TRBD2. Germline V lookup: CDR1 MGHDK, CDR2 SYGVNS. The CDR3 extends over 19 amino acids. Trimming removed 0 bases from V and 1 base from J; junction bases left unmatched: 7. The CDR3 sequence is CASSEYSPTSGRNTGELFF. In DNA form, the CDR3 reads TGTGCCAGCAGTGAATATAGCCCCACTAGCGGGAGGAACACCGGGGAGCTGTTTTTT.

The chain has TRBV28 and TRBJ1-5; weak D call: TRBD1 (6 bases). CDR3 length equals 16 residues. V was clipped by 4 bases and J by 2 bases, with 15 bases between them. From germline, CDR1 is MDHEN and CDR2 SYDVKM. The CDR3 DNA sequence: TGTGCCAGCAGTTCGGGGGCGGATATGGGCAATCAGCCCCAGCATTTT. This translates into CASSSGADMGNQPQHF.

About this clonotype: Given a much more abundant clone one base away, this may be a read error. V gene TRBV27 combines with J gene TRBJ2-1; 9 bases match TRBD1. The germline V gene has CDR1 MNHEY and CDR2 SMNVEV (reference sequence). The V gene end was trimmed by 7 bases and the J gene end by 10 bases; junction bases not matched to a gene: 11. There are 14 residues in the CDR3. The DNA for the CDR3 is TGTGCCAGCACTCCCACAGGGGGCCTCTACGAGCAGTTCTTC. It specifies CASTPTGGLYEQFF.

CDR3 residues: CAISGGSETQYF. DNA for the CDR3: TGTGCCATCTCGGGGGGGTCGGAGACCCAGTACTTC. This chain links TRBV6-6 with TRBJ2-5; 8 positions agree with TRBD2. V dropped 10 bases and J dropped 5; count of bases not matched to a gene: 6. The CDR3 has 12 amino acids. The germline V gene has CDR1 MNHNY and CDR2 SVGAGI (reference sequence).

The chain employs TRBV20-1 and TRBJ1-5; D is unclear. The CDR3 runs to 12 residues. The germline V and J ends were trimmed by 0 bases and 4 bases, with 4 bases remaining between them. CDR1 and CDR2 (germline): DFQATT, SNEGSKA (reference sequence). CDR3 in DNA: TGCAGTGCTAGAGACAGAAATCAGCCCCAGCATTTT. Translating it yields CSARDRNQPQHF.